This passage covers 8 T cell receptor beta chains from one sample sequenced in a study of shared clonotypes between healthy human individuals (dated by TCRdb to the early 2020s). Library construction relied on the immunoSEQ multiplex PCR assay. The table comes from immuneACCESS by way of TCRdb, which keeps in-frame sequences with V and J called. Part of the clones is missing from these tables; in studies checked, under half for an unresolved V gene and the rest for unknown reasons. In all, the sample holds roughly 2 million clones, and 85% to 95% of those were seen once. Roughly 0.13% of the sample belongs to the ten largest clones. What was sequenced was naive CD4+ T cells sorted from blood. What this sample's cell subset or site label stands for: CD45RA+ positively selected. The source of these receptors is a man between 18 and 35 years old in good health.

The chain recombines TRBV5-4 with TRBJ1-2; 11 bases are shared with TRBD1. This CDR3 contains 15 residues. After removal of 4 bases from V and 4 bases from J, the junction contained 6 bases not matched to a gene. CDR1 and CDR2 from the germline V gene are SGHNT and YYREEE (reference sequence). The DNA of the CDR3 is TGTGCCAGCAGCCTGGGGACAGGGGGTAGCTATGGCTACACCTTC. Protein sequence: CASSLGTGGSYGYTF.

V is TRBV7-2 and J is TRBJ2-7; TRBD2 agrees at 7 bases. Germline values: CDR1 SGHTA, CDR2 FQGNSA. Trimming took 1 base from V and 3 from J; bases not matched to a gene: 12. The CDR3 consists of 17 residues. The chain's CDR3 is CASSLGGMPTSNYEQYF. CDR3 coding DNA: TGTGCCAGCAGCTTAGGAGGAATGCCGACTAGCAACTACGAGCAGTACTTC.

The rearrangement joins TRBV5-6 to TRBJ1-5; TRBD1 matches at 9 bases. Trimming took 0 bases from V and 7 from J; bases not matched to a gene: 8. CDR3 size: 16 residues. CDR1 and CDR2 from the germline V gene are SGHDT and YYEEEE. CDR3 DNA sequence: TGTGCCAGCAGCTTGGGGGACAGGGAGGTGCGGCAGCCCCAGCATTTT. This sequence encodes CASSLGDREVRQPQHF.

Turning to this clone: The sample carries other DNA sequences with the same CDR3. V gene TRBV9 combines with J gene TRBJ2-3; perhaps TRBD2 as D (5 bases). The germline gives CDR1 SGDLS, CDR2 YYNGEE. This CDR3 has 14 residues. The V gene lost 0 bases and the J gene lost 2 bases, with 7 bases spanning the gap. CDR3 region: CASSVVASTDTQYF. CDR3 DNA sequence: TGTGCCAGCAGCGTAGTAGCGTCCACAGATACGCAGTATTTT. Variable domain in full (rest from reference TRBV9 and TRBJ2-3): DSGVTQTPKHLITATGQRVTLRCSPRSGDLSVYWYQQSLDQGLQFLIQYYNGEERAKGNILERFSAQQFPDLHSELNLSSLELGDSALYFCASSVVASTDTQYFGPGTRLTVL.

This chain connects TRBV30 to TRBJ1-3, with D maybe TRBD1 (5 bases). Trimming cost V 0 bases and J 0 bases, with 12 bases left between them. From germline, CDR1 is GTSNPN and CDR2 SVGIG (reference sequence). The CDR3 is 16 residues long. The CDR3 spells CAWSVRGRSSGNTIYF. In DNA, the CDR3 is TGTGCCTGGAGTGTACGGGGACGGAGCTCTGGAAACACCATATATTTT. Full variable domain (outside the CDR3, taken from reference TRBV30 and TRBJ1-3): SQTIHQWPATLVQPVGSPLSLECTVEGTSNPNLYWYRQAAGRGLQLLFYSVGIGQISSEVPQNLSASRPQDRQFILSSKKLLLSDSGFYLCAWSVRGRSSGNTIYFGEGSWLTVV.

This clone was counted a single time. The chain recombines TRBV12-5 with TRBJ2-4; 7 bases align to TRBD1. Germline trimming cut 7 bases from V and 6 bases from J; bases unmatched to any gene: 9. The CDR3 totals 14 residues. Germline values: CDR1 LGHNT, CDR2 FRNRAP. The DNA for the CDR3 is TGTGCTAGTGCCCCCAGGGGGATAATAAACATTCAGTACTTC. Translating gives CASAPRGIINIQYF.

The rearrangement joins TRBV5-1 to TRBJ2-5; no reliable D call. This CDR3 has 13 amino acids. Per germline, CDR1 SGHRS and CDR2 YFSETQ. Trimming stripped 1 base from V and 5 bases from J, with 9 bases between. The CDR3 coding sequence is TGCGCCAGCAGCTTGCTCGGAGCGGAGACCCAGTACTTC. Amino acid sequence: CASSLLGAETQYF.

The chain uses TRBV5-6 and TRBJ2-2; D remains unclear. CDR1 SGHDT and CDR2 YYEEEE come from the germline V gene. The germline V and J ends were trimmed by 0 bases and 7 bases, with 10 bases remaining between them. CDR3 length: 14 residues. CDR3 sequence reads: CASSLVASFGELFF. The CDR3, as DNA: TGTGCCAGCAGCTTGGTCGCTAGTTTCGGGGAGCTGTTTTTT.